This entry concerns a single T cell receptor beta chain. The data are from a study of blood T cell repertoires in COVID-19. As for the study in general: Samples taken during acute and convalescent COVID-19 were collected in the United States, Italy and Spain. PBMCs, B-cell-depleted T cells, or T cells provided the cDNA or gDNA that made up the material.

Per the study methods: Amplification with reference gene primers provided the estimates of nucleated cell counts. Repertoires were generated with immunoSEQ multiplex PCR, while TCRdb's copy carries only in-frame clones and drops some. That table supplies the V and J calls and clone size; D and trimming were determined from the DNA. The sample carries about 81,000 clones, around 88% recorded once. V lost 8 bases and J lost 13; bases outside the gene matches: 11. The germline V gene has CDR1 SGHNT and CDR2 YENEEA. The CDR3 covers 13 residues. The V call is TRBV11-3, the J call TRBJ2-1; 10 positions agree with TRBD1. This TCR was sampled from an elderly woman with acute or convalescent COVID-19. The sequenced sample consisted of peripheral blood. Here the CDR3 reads CASDLEGTGEQFF. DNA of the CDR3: TGTGCCAGCGACCTGGAGGGGACAGGGGAACAGTTCTTC. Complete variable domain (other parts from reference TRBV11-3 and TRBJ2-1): EAGVVQSPRYKIIEKKQPVAFWCNPISGHNTLYWYLQNLGQGPELLIRYENEEAVDDSQLPKDRFSAERLKGVDSTLKIQPAELGDSAVYLCASDLEGTGEQFFGPGTRLTVL.